The rows below give T cell receptor beta chains drawn from one sample of a study of shared clonotypes between healthy human individuals. The method was immunoSEQ multiplex PCR; TCRdb's version includes in-frame clones alone and lacks a portion of them. The table has 2 million to 2.5 million clones, roughly 92% seen once. What was sequenced was naive CD4+ T cells from PBMCs. Every receptor here comes from a man aged 18-30 years in good health. Some clones in this sample may be carry-over from other donors' samples. Each CDR3 is given with its conserved first and last residue. D genes are given only for firm matches. Some rows mark clone size as missing; the rest say once, few, many or name a class of expanded clone.

TRBV19	TRBJ2-6	-	-	CASSIPGANVLTF	TGTGCCAGTAGTATCCCTGGGGCCAACGTCCTGACTTTC
TRBV5-1	TRBJ1-1	-	few	CASSFGVDTQAFF	TGCGCCAGCAGCTTCGGGGTAGATACCCAAGCTTTCTTT
TRBV7-9	TRBJ1-5	TRBD1	-	CASSQGQANQPQHF	TGTGCCAGCAGCCAGGGACAGGCGAATCAGCCCCAGCATTTT
TRBV5-6	TRBJ2-7	-	-	CASSLGYRAYEQYF	TGTGCCAGCAGCTTGGGGTATAGGGCGTACGAGCAGTACTTC
TRBV10-3	TRBJ1-1	-	-	CAISPNPSVGGEAFF	TGTGCCATCAGCCCAAATCCGTCTGTGGGAGGTGAAGCTTTCTTT
TRBV2	TRBJ1-1	-	-	CASSVRTAFMNTEAFF	TGTGCCAGCAGTGTTAGGACAGCCTTTATGAACACTGAAGCTTTCTTT
TRBV6-1	TRBJ1-2	-	few	CASSEQIRFPNPYTF	TGTGCCAGCAGTGAACAAATTCGTTTCCCCAATCCCTACACCTTC
TRBV5-4	TRBJ2-5	-	-	CASSLEGDMMAETQYF	TGTGCCAGCAGCTTGGAGGGGGATATGATGGCGGAGACCCAGTACTTC
TRBV10-3	TRBJ1-1	TRBD1	-	CAISEGPDRGNTEAFF	TGTGCCATCAGTGAGGGACCCGACAGGGGGAACACTGAAGCTTTCTTT
TRBV6-1	TRBJ2-7	TRBD1	-	CASSGAGTGGSYEQYF	TGTGCCAGCAGTGGCGCCGGGACAGGGGGCTCCTACGAGCAGTACTTC
TRBV4-3	TRBJ2-1	TRBD2	-	CASSQDGTRIGEQFF	TGCGCCAGCAGCCAAGATGGGACTAGAATTGGGGAGCAGTTCTTC
TRBV6-5	TRBJ2-3	-	-	CASRKATGTDTQYF	TGTGCCAGCAGAAAGGCCACAGGGACAGATACGCAGTATTTT
TRBV28	TRBJ1-1	-	-	CASRGTMNTEAFF	TGTGCCAGCAGAGGGACCATGAACACTGAAGCTTTCTTT
TRBV5-1	TRBJ1-1	TRBD1	-	CASSGTGSGEAFF	TGCGCCAGTTCCGGGACAGGGTCGGGAGAAGCTTTCTTT
TRBV18	TRBJ2-2	-	-	CASSPPLGRNTGELFF	TGTGCCAGCTCACCACCTCTCGGGAGAAACACCGGGGAGCTGTTTTTT
TRBV5-1	TRBJ2-3	-	-	CASSLGQSTDTQYF	TGCGCCAGCAGCTTGGGCCAATCCACAGATACGCAGTATTTT
TRBV5-1	TRBJ2-5	TRBD1	-	CASTRTGSPGGSETQYF	TGCGCCAGCACCCGCACGGGGTCCCCAGGGGGTTCGGAGACCCAGTACTTC
TRBV2	TRBJ1-5	TRBD1	-	CASSTGQGRQQPQHF	TGTGCCAGCAGTACGGGACAGGGCAGGCAGCAGCCCCAGCATTTT
TRBV5-1	TRBJ1-4	-	-	CASSLPPSPGVREGGNEKLFF	TGCGCCAGCAGCTTGCCCCCCTCGCCGGGGGTGCGGGAGGGGGGGAATGAAAAACTGTTTTTT
TRBV5-1	TRBJ2-1	-	once	CASSHTESSYNEQFF	TGCGCCAGCAGCCACACTGAAAGCTCCTACAATGAGCAGTTCTTC
TRBV7-2	TRBJ2-7	-	-	CASSLGTQTGEQYF	TGTGCCAGCAGCTTAGGAACTCAGACCGGCGAGCAGTACTTC
TRBV5-1	TRBJ2-7	TRBD2	-	CASTPIGGAGATSGHSYEQYF	TGCGCCAGCACCCCCATTGGGGGGGCGGGAGCCACTAGCGGGCACTCCTACGAGCAGTACTTC
TRBV11-3	TRBJ2-3	-	-	CASSPSPADTQYF	TGTGCCAGCAGCCCGAGCCCCGCAGATACGCAGTATTTT
TRBV7-2	TRBJ1-5	-	-	CASSPQGSNQPQHF	TGTGCCAGCAGCCCCCAGGGCAGCAATCAGCCCCAGCATTTT
TRBV30	TRBJ2-1	TRBD2	-	CAWSELAGGSFEQFF	TGTGCCTGGAGTGAGCTAGCGGGAGGGTCTTTTGAGCAGTTCTTC
TRBV7-2	TRBJ1-1	TRBD1	-	CASSLDRGNTEAFF	TGTGCCAGCAGCTTAGACAGGGGGAACACTGAAGCTTTCTTT
TRBV19	TRBJ1-4	TRBD1	-	CASSLRTGFATNEKLFF	TGTGCCAGTAGTCTGCGGACAGGGTTTGCAACTAATGAAAAACTGTTTTTT
TRBV27	TRBJ1-5	-	-	CASSLLGLQGFNQPQHF	TGTGCCAGCAGTTTATTAGGTCTTCAGGGGTTCAATCAGCCCCAGCATTTT
TRBV4-3	TRBJ2-1	TRBD2	-	CASSTGTSAYNEQFF	TGCGCCAGCAGCACCGGGACTAGCGCCTACAATGAGCAGTTCTTC
TRBV20-1	TRBJ1-1	-	-	CSASSAEAFF	TGCAGTGCTAGTTCGGCAGAAGCTTTCTTT
TRBV7-2	TRBJ2-3	TRBD2	-	CATAVGLGRSADTQYF	TGTGCCACCGCCGTCGGCCTCGGGAGGTCCGCAGATACGCAGTATTTT
TRBV9	TRBJ2-1	TRBD2	-	CASSTTSGSFYNEQFF	TGTGCCAGCAGCACGACTAGCGGGAGTTTCTACAATGAGCAGTTCTTC
TRBV7-6	TRBJ1-5	-	-	CASSLGNYQPQHF	TGTGCCAGCAGCTTAGGGAATTATCAGCCCCAGCATTTT
TRBV27	TRBJ1-1	-	-	CASSPRMGGRAEAFF	TGTGCCAGCAGCCCCCGAATGGGCGGGCGCGCTGAAGCTTTCTTT
TRBV6-5	TRBJ1-5	TRBD1	-	CASRLPRERGLQPQHF	TGTGCCAGCCGTTTACCGAGGGAGAGGGGGCTTCAGCCCCAGCATTTT
TRBV2	TRBJ2-7	TRBD1	-	CASSEGQRTGDFYEQYF	TGTGCCAGCAGTGAGGGCCAAAGGACAGGGGACTTCTACGAGCAGTACTTC
TRBV10-3	TRBJ2-5	TRBD2	-	CAISGAGGTTKETQYF	TGTGCCATCAGTGGGGCGGGGGGGACCACAAAAGAGACCCAGTACTTC
TRBV6-1	TRBJ1-2	-	once	CASSERPGPYGYTF	TGTGCCAGCAGTGAAAGGCCAGGGCCCTATGGCTACACCTTC
TRBV6-6	TRBJ1-3	TRBD1	-	CASLQGTGGSYTIYF	TGTGCCAGCCTACAAGGGACAGGGGGCTCGTACACCATATATTTT
TRBV7-8	TRBJ2-3	TRBD2	-	CASRTGTSADTQYF	TGTGCCAGCAGGACCGGGACTAGCGCCGATACGCAGTATTTT
TRBV28	TRBJ1-1	-	-	CASSGRAPNTEAFF	TGTGCCAGCAGTGGCCGGGCCCCGAACACTGAAGCTTTCTTT
TRBV9	TRBJ2-2	TRBD1	-	CATSPGQGSTGELFF	TGTGCCACCAGCCCAGGACAGGGGAGCACCGGGGAGCTGTTTTTT
TRBV4-3	TRBJ2-1	TRBD2	once	CASSQEAREINEQFF	TGCGCCAGCAGCCAAGAGGCGCGGGAGATTAATGAGCAGTTCTTC
TRBV7-2	TRBJ1-4	-	-	CASSLTGGGNEKLFF	TGTGCCAGCAGCTTAACGGGGGGAGGCAATGAAAAACTGTTTTTT
TRBV5-1	TRBJ1-1	-	-	CASVGQFEAFF	TGCGCCAGCGTCGGGCAGTTTGAAGCTTTCTTT
TRBV7-4	TRBJ2-2	-	-	CASSCGSKSDTGELFF	TGTGCCAGCAGCTGTGGGTCCAAATCGGACACCGGGGAGCTGTTTTTT
TRBV6-5	TRBJ2-4	TRBD1	-	CASRSAGTGRNIQYF	TGTGCCAGCAGGTCTGCCGGGACAGGGAGGAACATTCAGTACTTC
TRBV7-3	TRBJ2-7	-	-	CASSPNTGYEQYF	TGTGCCAGCAGCCCAAACACAGGGTACGAGCAGTACTTC
TRBV18	TRBJ1-1	-	-	CASSPQGYTEAFF	TGTGCCAGCTCACCGCAGGGTTACACTGAAGCTTTCTTT
TRBV6-1	TRBJ1-2	-	-	CASSELQWGYGYTF	TGTGCCAGCAGTGAACTACAATGGGGCTATGGCTACACCTTC